This TCR beta chain is drawn from a study of blood T cell repertoires in COVID-19. The CDR3 runs 16 residues. V gave up 4 bases and J gave up 4 bases; unmatched junction bases: 13. The germline gives CDR1 SGDLS, CDR2 YYNGEE. The protocol was immunoSEQ multiplex PCR, while the TCRdb copy is restricted to in-frame clones and leaves out a portion. The table records over 65,000 clones, 70% to 90% of them present only once. The sample taken for sequencing was peripheral blood. This TCR was recovered from an elderly man with COVID-19, enrolled during active disease. The V and J genes are TRBV9 and TRBJ1-2; 7 bases are a match to TRBD1. The CDR3 DNA sequence: TGTGCCAGCAGCCAGGTACAGGGGTCGTCGCTCTATGGCTACACCTTC. Residues: CASSQVQGSSLYGYTF.